This entry concerns a single TCR beta chain. The data were taken from a study of control samples from healthy donors and cancer patients. CDR1 is SGDLS, CDR2 YYNGEE, per germline. This CDR3 has 17 amino acids. Trimming removed 3 bases at V and 3 bases at J, with 19 bases between. Only in-frame clones appear in the TCRdb table, and some are missing; sequencing was by immunoSEQ multiplex PCR. Counted here are around 76,000 clones, 94% occurring once; the ten biggest clones make up over 5%. The source material was blood. This clonotype originated in a middle-aged woman in good health. The chain has TRBV9 and TRBJ2-1; TRBD2 is a possible D gene (6 bases). DNA for the CDR3: TGTGCCAGCAGCGCTTTCCAGTTAGCGGATTTCTACAATGAGCAGTTCTTC. This codes for CASSAFQLADFYNEQFF.